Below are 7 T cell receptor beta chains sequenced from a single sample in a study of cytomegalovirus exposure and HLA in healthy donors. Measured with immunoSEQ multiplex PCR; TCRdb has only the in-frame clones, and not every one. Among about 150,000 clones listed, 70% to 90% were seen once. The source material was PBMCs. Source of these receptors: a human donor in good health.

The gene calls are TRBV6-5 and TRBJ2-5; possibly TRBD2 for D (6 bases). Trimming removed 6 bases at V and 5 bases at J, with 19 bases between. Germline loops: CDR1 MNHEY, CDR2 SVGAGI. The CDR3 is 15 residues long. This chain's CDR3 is CASSSPASGGETQYF. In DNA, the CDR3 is TGTGCCAGCAGCTCGCCAGCGTCTGGGGGGGAGACCCAGTACTTC.

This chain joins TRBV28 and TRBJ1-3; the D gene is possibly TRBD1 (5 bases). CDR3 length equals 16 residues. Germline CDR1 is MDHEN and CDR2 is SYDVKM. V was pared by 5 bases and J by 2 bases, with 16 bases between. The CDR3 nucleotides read TGTGCCAGCAGTCCCTCCGTGTTAGGGGCTGGAAACACCATATATTTT. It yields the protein CASSPSVLGAGNTIYF.

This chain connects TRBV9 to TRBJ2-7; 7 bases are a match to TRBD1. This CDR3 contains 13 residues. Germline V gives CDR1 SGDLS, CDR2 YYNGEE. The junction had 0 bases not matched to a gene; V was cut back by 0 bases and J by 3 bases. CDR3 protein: CASSVGDSYEQYF. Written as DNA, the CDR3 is TGTGCCAGCAGCGTAGGGGACAGCTACGAGCAGTACTTC.

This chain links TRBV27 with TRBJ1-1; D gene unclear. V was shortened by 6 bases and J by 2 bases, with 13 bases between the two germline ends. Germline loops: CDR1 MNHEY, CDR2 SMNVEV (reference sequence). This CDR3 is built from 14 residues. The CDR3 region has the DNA TGTGCCAGCAGGTTCATCGGGAGTAACACTGAAGCTTTCTTT. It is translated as CASRFIGSNTEAFF.

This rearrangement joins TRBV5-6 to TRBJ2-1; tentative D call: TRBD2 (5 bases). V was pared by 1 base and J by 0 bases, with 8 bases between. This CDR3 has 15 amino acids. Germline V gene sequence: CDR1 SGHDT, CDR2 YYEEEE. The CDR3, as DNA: TGTGCCAGCAGCTTGCGTGGGAGCTCCTACAATGAGCAGTTCTTC. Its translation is CASSLRGSSYNEQFF.

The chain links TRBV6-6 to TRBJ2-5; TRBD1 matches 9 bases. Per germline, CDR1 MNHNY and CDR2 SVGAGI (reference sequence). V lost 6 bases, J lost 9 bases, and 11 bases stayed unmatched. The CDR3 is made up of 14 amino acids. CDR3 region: CASRKQGAIGSQYF. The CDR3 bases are TGTGCCAGCAGGAAACAGGGGGCGATTGGGTCCCAGTACTTC.

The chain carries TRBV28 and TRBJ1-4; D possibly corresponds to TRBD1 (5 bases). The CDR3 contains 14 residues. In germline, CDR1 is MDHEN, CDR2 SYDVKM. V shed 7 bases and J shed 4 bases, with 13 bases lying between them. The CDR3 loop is CASTDRSNNEKLFF. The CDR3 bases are TGTGCCAGCACCGACAGATCGAATAATGAAAAACTGTTTTTT.